Described below is a single T cell receptor beta chain sequence and its context. Its antigen has not been determined. This specimen belongs to a study of T cells expressing NK-cell markers (TCRdb year 2020). Context from the whole study: Three sorted T-cell subsets (CD3+CD56+NKG2C+, CD3+CD56+NKG2C- and CD3+CD56-NKG2C+) from eight donors had their TCR beta-chain repertoires profiled. Among the eight sequenced donors, only one was HCMV-seronegative, while the other seven were HCMV-seropositive. The study sequenced eight donors, all healthy volunteers chosen at random: three men and five women. Sequencing of the libraries produced 2 x 150 bp reads on Illumina HiSeq 2000/2500, MiSeq or NextSeq.

Sequencing was carried out with an Illumina HiSeq 2000. TCR beta cDNA libraries were prepared using 5'RACE template switching, which introduced a universal primer site and unique molecular identifiers. Synthesis of cDNA was primed from the TCR beta constant segment and was followed by two consecutive PCR amplification steps. The authors' pipeline ran thus. Reads were demultiplexed and grouped by UMI with MIGEC, and clonotypes were assembled and quantified with MiTCR. To exclude erroneous sequences, any TCR cDNA sequence not supported by at least two reads was discarded. Downstream repertoire analysis used the tcR package, and clonotypes were matched across fractions by CDR3 nucleotide sequence plus V segment. Antigen specificity was annotated against VDJdb with VDJmatch, allowing one amino acid substitution in CDR3. TCRdb reprocessed the reads and lists each CDR3 protein sequence as a single entry, with no DNA. None of the V and J calls come from the authors' own analysis; TCRdb made them. This sample's clone table shows 350,000 to 500,000 distinct CDR3 sequences. More than 7% of the sample is in the top ten clones.

HCMV serostatus was determined by detecting HCMV-specific IgG in serum with a commercial ELISA kit. Ficoll density gradient centrifugation was used to isolate peripheral blood mononuclear cells from blood. Points the paper makes about the study in general: Whether the expanded NKG2C-expressing T cell clones were specific for HCMV antigens remained unclear. Those dominant clonotypes were again the most abundant among CD3+CD56-NKG2C+ cells in several donors, at about 25-60.1%. For more than 5 donors, the dominant CD3+CD56+NKG2C+ clonotypes were among the top 10 CD8+ clonotypes and accounted for roughly 1.0-7.5% of CD8+ T cells.

Reading from cysteine to phenylalanine, the CDR3 counts 16 amino acids. This entry has no DNA. Taken from the germline V gene, the CDR1 and CDR2 loops are KGHSH and LQKENI. The V gene is TRBV18 and the J gene is TRBJ2-7; the TRBD1 assignment by TCRdb is unverifiable without DNA. Sequenced sample: blood T cells: a sorted CD56 or NKG2C T cell subset, CD4+ or CD8+ T cells, or bulk PBMC T cells (not recorded which). The TCR comes from a woman between 18 and 70 years old in good health. CDR3 protein: CASSPPRQGPSYEQYF.